This T cell receptor (beta chain) came from a study of yellow fever vaccine responses in identical twins. Whole-study findings and limits: Reported findings indicate that twins' vaccine T cell responses seemed partially convergent, partially personalized.

A note on this clonotype: Its antigen is not identified.

TCRdb re-analysed the RT-PCR reads in MiXCR, keeping a single row per CDR3 protein. Of about a thousand distinct CDR3 sequences listed, approximately 83% were seen once; the top ten hold under 30%. The germline V and J ends were trimmed by 4 bases and 6 bases, with 8 bases remaining between them. This CDR3 is 12 amino acids long. Germline V gene lookup returns CDR1 SGHNT and CDR2 YENEEA. The rearrangement links TRBV11-3 to TRBJ2-3; no clear D gene. The source is a female donor who received the yellow fever vaccine. The sample was T cells from blood (PBMCs), unsorted or a sorted subset (not recorded which), taken before or after yellow fever vaccination (not recorded which). In nucleotides, the CDR3 is TGTGCCAGCAGCTCCCGGCTGGATACGCAGTATTTT. This codes for CASSSRLDTQYF.